This T cell receptor (beta chain) was documented in a study of T cell responses to AZD1222 COVID-19 vaccine. Study observations and caveats: Spike-specific TCR breadth and depth both grew after two AZD1222 doses.

This table comes from immunoSEQ multiplex PCR, and its TCRdb copy is limited to in-frame clones, with some not included. This table holds 150,000 to 200,000 clones, 92% found once. Trimming pared 7 bases from V and 4 bases from J, leaving 19 bases between. The germline CDR1 and CDR2 sequences are MDHEN and SYDVKM. The CDR3 contains 15 residues. On this clone itself: The antigen is not known.

The chain is built from TRBV28 and TRBJ1-1; D perhaps matches TRBD1 (6 bases). The sequencing here drew on peripheral blood, taken on day 0 of AZD1222 vaccination. The receptor was isolated from an adult in good health. The CDR3 loop reads CASTFRGLRSTEAFF. The CDR3 DNA follows: TGTGCCAGCACCTTCCGGGGGCTACGTAGCACTGAAGCTTTCTTT.